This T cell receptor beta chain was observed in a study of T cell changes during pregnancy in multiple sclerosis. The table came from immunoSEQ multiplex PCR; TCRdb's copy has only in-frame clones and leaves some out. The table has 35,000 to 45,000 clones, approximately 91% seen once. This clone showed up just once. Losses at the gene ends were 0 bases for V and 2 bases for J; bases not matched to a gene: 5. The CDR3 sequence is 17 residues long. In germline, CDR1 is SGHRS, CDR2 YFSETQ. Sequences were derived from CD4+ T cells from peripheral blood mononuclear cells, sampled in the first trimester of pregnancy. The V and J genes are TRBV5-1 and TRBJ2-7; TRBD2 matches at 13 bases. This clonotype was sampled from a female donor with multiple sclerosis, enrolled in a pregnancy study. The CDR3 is CASSLGLAGGLAYEQYF. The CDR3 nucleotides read TGCGCCAGCAGCTTGGGACTAGCGGGAGGTTTGGCCTACGAGCAGTACTTC.